The clone carrying this TCR beta chain was seen repeatedly, ten times or more. The entry originates in a study of blood T cell repertoires in COVID-19. Whole-study context: T cells, B-cell-depleted T cells, or PBMCs provided the cDNA or gDNA that served as material.

Per the original data handling: How many nucleated cells were present was estimated from reference gene primer amplification. Profiled with immunoSEQ multiplex PCR; TCRdb holds only in-frame clones, not every one. V, J and clone size are taken as reported in that table, and D and trimming were inferred from the DNA itself. Here the sample spans tens of thousands of clones, 60% to 85% being singletons. With 6 bases removed from V and 7 bases from J, the gap between germline ends came to 16 bases. The germline V gene encodes CDR1 SNHLY and CDR2 FYNNEI. The CDR3 is 13 residues long. The rearrangement joins TRBV2 to TRBJ2-7; D perhaps matches TRBD2 (6 bases). The sequenced sample was peripheral blood. The origin of this receptor is a human donor in a cohort sampled during active COVID-19. The chain's CDR3 is CASRDTSSGEQYF. CDR3 nucleotide sequence: TGTGCCAGCAGGGATACTAGCTCGGGGGAGCAGTACTTC.